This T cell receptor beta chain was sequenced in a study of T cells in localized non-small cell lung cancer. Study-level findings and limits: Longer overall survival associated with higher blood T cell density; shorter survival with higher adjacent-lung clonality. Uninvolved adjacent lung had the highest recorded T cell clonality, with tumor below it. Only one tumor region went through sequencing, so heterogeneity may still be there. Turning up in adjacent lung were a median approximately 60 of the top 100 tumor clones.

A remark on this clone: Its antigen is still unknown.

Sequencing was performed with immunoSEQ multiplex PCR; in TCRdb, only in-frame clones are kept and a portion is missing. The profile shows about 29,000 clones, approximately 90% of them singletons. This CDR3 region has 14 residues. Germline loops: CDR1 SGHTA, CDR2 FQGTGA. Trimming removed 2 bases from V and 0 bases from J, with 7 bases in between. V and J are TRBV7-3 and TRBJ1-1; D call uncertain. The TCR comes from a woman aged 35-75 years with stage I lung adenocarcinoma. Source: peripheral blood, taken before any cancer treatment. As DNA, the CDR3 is TGTGCCAGCAGCTTAGCAAGGGTGAACACTGAAGCTTTCTTT. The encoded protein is CASSLARVNTEAFF.